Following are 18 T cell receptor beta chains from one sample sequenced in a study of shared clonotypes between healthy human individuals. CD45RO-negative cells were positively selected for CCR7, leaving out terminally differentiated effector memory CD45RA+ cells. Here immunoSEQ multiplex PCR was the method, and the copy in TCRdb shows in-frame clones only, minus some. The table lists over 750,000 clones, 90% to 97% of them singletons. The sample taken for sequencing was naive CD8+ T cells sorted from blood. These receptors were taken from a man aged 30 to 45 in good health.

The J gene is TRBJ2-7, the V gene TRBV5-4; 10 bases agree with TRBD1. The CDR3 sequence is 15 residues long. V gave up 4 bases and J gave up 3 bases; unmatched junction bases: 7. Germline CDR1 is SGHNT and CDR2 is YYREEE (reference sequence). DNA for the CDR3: TGTGCCAGCAGCCCTGGGACAGGGGTTGGCTACGAGCAGTACTTC. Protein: CASSPGTGVGYEQYF.

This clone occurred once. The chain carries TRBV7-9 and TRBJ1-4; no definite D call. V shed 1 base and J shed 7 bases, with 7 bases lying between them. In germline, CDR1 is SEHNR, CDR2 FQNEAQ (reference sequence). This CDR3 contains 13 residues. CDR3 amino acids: CASSLGGAEKLFF. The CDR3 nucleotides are TGTGCCAGCAGCTTAGGGGGAGCTGAAAAACTGTTTTTT.

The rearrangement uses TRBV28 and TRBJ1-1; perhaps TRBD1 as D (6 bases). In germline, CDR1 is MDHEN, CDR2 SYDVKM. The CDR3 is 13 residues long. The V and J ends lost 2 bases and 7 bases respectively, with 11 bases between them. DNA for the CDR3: TGTGCCAGCAGTTTAGGCATACAGGGTGAAGCTTTCTTT. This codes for CASSLGIQGEAFF.

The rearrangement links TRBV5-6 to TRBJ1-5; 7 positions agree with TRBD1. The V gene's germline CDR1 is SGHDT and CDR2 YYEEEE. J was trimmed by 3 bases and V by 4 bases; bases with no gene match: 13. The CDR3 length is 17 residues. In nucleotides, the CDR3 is TGTGCCAGCAGCCAGCGACAGGGATTGGGGTTCAATCAGCCCCAGCATTTT. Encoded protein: CASSQRQGLGFNQPQHF.

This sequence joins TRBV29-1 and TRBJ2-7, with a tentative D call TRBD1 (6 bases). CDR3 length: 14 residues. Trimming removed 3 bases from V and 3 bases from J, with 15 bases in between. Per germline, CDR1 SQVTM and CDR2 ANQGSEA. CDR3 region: CSVDWTAVCYEQYF. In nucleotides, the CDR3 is TGCAGCGTTGATTGGACAGCCGTTTGCTACGAGCAGTACTTC.

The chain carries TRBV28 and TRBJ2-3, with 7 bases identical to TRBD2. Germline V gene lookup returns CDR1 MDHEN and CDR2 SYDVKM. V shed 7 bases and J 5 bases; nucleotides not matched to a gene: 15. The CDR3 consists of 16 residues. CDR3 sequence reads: CASTIHGGSVLDTQYF. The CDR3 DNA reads TGTGCCAGCACCATCCACGGCGGGAGTGTTTTAGATACGCAGTATTTT.

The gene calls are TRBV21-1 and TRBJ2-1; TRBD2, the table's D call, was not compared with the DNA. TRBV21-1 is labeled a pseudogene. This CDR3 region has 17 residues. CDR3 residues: CASSSRTLAGVYNEQFF. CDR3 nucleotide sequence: TGTGCCAGCAGCAGCCGAACCTTAGCGGGAGTGTACAATGAGCAGTTCTTC.

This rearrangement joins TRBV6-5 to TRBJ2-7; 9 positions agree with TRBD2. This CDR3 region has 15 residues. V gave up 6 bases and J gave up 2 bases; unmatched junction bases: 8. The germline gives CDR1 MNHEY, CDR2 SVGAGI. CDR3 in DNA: TGTGCCAGCAGCGTTTTAGGGACTAGCCCCTACGAGCAGTACTTC. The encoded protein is CASSVLGTSPYEQYF.

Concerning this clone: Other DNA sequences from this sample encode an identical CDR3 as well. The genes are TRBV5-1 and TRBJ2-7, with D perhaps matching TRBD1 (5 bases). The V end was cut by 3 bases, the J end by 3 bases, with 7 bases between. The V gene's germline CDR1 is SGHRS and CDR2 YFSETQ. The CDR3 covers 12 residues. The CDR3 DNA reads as TGCGCCAGCAGCTCGACAGTCTACGAGCAGTACTTC. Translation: CASSSTVYEQYF.

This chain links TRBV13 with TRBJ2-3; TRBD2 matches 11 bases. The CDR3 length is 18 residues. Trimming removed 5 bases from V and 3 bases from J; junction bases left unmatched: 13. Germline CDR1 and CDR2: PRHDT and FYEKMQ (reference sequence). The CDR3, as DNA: TGTGCCAGCAGCCCGCTCGTAAAGACTAGCGGGAATACAGATACGCAGTATTTT. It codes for CASSPLVKTSGNTDTQYF.

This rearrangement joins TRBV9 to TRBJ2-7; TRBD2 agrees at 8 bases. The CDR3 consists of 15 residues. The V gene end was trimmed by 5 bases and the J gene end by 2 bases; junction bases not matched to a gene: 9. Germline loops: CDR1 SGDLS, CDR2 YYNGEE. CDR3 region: CASSASGSSPYEQYF. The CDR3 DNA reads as TGTGCCAGCAGTGCGAGCGGGAGCAGCCCCTACGAGCAGTACTTC. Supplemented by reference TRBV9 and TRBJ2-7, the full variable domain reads DSGVTQTPKHLITATGQRVTLRCSPRSGDLSVYWYQQSLDQGLQFLIQYYNGEERAKGNILERFSAQQFPDLHSELNLSSLELGDSALYFCASSASGSSPYEQYFGPGTRLTVT.

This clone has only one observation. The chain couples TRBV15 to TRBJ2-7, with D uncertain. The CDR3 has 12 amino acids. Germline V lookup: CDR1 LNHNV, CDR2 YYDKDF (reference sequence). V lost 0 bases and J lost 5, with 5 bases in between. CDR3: CATSRENDEQYF. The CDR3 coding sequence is TGTGCCACCAGCAGAGAAAACGACGAGCAGTACTTC.

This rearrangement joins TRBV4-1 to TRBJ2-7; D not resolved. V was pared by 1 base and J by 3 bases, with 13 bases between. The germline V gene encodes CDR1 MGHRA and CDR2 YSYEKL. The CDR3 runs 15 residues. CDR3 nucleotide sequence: TGCGCCAGCAGCCAAGGTTCCGGACGGTACTACGAGCAGTACTTC. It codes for CASSQGSGRYYEQYF.

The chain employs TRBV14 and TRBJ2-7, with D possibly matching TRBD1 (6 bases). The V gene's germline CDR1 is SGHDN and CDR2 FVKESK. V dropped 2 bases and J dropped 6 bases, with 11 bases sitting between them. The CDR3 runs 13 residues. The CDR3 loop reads CASSQTGLGEQYF. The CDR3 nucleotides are TGTGCCAGCAGCCAAACAGGGTTGGGCGAGCAGTACTTC.

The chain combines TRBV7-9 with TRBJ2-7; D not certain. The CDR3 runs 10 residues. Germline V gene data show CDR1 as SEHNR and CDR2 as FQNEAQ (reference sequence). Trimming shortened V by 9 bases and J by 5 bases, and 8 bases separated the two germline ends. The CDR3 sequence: CASDGDEQYF. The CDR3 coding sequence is TGTGCCAGTGATGGGGACGAGCAGTACTTC.

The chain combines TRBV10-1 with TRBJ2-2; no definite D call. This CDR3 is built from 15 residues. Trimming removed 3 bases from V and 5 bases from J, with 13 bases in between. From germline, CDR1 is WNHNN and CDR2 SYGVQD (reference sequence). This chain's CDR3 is CASSETVGKTGELFF. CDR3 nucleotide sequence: TGCGCCAGCAGTGAAACGGTCGGAAAAACCGGGGAGCTGTTTTTT.

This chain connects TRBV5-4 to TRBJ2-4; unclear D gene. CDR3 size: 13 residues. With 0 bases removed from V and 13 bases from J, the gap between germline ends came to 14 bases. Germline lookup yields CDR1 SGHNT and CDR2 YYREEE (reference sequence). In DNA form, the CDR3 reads TGTGCCAGCAGCTTGGAGGGTGGCCTCGTGCAGTACTTC. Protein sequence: CASSLEGGLVQYF.

The CDR3, as DNA: TGTGCCAGCAGCTTGGACAGCCCGAGAAACACTGAAGCTTTCTTT. It codes for CASSLDSPRNTEAFF. The chain links TRBV11-2 to TRBJ1-1; TRBD1 might be the D (6 bases). V lost 3 bases to trimming and J lost 2 bases, with 13 bases between them. This CDR3 has 15 residues. CDR1 and CDR2 from the germline V gene are SGHAT and FQNNGV.